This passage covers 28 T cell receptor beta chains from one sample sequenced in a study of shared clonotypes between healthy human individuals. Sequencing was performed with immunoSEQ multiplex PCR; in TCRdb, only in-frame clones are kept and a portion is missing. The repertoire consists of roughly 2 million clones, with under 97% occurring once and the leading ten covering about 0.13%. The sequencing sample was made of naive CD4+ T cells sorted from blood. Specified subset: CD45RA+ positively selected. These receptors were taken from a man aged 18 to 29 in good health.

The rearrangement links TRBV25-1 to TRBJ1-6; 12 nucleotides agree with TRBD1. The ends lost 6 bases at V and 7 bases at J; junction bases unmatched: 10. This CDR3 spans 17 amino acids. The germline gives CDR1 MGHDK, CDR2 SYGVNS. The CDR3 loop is CASRKGTGGVGNSPLHF. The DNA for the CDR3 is TGTGCCAGCAGGAAAGGGACAGGGGGCGTCGGGAATTCACCCCTCCACTTT.

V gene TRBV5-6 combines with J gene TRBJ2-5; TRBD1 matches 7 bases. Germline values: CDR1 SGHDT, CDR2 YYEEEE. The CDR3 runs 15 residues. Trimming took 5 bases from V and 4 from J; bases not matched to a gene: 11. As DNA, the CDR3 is TGTGCCAGCAGGGGAAAACAGGGGTACGGAGAGACCCAGTACTTC. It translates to CASRGKQGYGETQYF.

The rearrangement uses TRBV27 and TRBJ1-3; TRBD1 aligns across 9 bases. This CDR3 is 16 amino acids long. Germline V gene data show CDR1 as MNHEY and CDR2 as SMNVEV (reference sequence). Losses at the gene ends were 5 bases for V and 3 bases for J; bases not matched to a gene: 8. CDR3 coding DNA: TGTGCCAGCAGTCCTAACAGGGGGCGCATTGGAAACACCATATATTTT. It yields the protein CASSPNRGRIGNTIYF.

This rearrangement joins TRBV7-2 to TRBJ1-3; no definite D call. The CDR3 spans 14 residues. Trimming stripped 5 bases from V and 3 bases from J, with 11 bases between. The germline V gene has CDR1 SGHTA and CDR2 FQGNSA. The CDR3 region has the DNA TGTGCCAGCAGCCCGGTTCGGGGTGGAAACACCATATATTTT. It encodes CASSPVRGGNTIYF.

The CDR3 reads CAISRDGGYTF. CDR3 nucleotides: TGTGCCATCAGCAGGGACGGGGGCTACACCTTC. The gene calls are TRBV6-6 and TRBJ1-2, with D perhaps matching TRBD1 (5 bases). Germline V gives CDR1 MNHNY, CDR2 SVGAGI (reference sequence). The length of the CDR3 is 11 residues. The V end lost 10 bases, the J end lost 8 bases, and 14 bases lay between the germline ends.

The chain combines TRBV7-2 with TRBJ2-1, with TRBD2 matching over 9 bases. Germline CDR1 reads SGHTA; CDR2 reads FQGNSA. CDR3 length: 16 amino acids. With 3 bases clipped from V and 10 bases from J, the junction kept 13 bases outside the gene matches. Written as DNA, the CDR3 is TGTGCCAGCAGCTTGGCGTGGGCGGGAGGGCCCAAAGAGCAGTTCTTC. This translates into CASSLAWAGGPKEQFF.

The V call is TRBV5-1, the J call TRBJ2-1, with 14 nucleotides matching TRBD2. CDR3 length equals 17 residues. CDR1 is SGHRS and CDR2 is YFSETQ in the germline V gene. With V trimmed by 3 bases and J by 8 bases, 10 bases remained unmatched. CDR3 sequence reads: CASSWGPGTSGSHEQFF. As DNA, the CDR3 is TGCGCCAGCAGCTGGGGTCCCGGGACTAGCGGGAGTCATGAGCAGTTCTTC.

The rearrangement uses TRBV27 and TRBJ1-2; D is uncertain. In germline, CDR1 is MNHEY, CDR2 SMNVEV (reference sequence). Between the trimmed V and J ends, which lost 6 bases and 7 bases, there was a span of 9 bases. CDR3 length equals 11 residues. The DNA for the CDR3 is TGTGCCAGCAGCACGGGCTTTGGCTACACCTTC. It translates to CASSTGFGYTF.

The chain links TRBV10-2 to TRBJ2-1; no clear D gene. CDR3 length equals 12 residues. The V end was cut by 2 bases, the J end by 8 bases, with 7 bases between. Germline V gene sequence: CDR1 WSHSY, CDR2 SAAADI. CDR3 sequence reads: CASSESWDEQFF. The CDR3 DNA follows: TGCGCCAGCAGTGAGAGCTGGGATGAGCAGTTCTTC.

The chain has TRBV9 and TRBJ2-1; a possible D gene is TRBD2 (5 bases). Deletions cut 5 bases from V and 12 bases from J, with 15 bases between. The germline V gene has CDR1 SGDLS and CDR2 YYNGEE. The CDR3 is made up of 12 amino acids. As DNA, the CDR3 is TGTGCCAGCAGTTTAAATGGCGGGTCGCAGTTCTTC. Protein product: CASSLNGGSQFF.

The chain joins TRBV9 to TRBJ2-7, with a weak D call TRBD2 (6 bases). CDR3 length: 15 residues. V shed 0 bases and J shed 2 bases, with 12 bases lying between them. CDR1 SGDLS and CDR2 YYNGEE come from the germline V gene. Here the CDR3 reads CASSVGGTFTYEQYF. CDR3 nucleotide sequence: TGTGCCAGCAGCGTAGGCGGGACCTTTACCTACGAGCAGTACTTC.

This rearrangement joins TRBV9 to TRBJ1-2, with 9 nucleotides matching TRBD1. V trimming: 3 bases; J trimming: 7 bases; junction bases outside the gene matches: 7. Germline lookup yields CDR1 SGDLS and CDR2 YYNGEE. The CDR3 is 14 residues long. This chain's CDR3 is CASSATGGSRGYTF. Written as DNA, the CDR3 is TGTGCCAGCAGCGCCACAGGGGGCTCTCGTGGCTACACCTTC.

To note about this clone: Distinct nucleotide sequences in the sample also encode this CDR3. CDR3 sequence: CASSLQDGYGYTF. As DNA, the CDR3 is TGCGCCAGCAGCTTGCAGGACGGTTATGGCTACACCTTC. The chain couples TRBV5-1 to TRBJ1-2; D not certain. There are 13 residues in the CDR3. From germline, CDR1 is SGHRS and CDR2 YFSETQ. Trimming shortened V by 1 base and J by 5 bases, and 9 bases separated the two germline ends.

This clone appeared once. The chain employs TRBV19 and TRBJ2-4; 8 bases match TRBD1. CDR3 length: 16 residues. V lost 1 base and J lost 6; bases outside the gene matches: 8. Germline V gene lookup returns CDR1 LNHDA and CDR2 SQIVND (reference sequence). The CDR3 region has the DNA TGTGCCAGTAGTATAGTAGGTCAGGGGGCCGGAAACATTCAGTACTTC. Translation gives CASSIVGQGAGNIQYF.

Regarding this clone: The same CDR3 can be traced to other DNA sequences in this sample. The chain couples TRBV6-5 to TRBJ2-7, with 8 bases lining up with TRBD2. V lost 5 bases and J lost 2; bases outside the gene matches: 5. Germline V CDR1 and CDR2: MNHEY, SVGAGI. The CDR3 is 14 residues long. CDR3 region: CASSPAGGPYEQYF. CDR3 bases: TGTGCCAGCAGTCCCGCGGGAGGCCCCTACGAGCAGTACTTC.

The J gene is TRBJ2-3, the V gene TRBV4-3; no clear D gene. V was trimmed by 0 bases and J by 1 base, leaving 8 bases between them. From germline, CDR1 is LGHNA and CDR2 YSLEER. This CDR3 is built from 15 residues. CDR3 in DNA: TGCGCCAGCAGCCAAGATATAACGGGCACAGATACGCAGTATTTT. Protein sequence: CASSQDITGTDTQYF.

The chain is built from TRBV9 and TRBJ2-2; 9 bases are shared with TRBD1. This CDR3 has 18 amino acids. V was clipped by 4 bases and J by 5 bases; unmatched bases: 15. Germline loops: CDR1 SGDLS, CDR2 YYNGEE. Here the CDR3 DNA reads TGTGCCAGCAGCCAGAGGCTGGGGACAGGGTCCGATACCGGGGAGCTGTTTTTT. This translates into CASSQRLGTGSDTGELFF.

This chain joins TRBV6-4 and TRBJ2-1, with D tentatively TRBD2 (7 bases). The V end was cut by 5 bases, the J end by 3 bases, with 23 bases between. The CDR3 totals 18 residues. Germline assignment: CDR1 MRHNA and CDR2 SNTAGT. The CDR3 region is CASSSSGGPKGGYNEQFF. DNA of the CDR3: TGTGCCAGCAGTTCCTCGGGGGGCCCAAAGGGCGGCTACAATGAGCAGTTCTTC.

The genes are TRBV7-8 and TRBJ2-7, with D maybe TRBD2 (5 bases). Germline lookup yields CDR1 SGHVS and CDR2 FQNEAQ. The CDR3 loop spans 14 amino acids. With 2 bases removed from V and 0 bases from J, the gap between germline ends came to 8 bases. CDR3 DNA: TGTGCCAGCAGCTTACGAGGGAACTCCTACGAGCAGTACTTC. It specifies CASSLRGNSYEQYF. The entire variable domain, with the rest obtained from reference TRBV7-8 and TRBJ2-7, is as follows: GAGVSQSPRYKVAKRGQDVALRCDPISGHVSLFWYQQALGQGPEFLTYFQNEAQLDKSGLPSDRFFAERPEGSVSTLKIQRTQQEDSAVYLCASSLRGNSYEQYFGPGTRLTVT.

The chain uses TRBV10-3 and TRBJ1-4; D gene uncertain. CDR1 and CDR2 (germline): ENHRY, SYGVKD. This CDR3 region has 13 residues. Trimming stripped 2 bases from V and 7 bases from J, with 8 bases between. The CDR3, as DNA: TGTGCCATCAGTGAGAGGCTTGGTGAAAAACTGTTTTTT. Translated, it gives CAISERLGEKLFF.

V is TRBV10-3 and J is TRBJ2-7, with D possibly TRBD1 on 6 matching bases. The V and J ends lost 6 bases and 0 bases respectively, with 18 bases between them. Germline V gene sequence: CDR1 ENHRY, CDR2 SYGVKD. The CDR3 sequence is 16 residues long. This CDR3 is CAIRPTGNRSSYEQYF. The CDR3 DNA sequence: TGTGCCATCAGGCCTACAGGGAACCGATCCTCCTACGAGCAGTACTTC.

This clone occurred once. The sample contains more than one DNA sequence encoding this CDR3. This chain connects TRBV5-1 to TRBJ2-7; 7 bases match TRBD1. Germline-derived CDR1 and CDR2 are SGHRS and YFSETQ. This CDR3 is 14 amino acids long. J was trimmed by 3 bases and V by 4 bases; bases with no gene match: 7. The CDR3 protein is CASSLGQVSYEQYF. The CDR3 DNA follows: TGCGCCAGCAGCCTTGGACAGGTTAGCTACGAGCAGTACTTC.

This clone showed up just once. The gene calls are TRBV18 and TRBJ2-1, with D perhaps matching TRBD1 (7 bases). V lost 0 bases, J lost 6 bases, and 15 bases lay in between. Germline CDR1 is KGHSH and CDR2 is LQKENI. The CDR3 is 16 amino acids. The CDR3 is CASSPPTGSGSNEQFF. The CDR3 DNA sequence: TGTGCCAGCTCACCACCGACAGGGAGCGGGTCCAATGAGCAGTTCTTC.

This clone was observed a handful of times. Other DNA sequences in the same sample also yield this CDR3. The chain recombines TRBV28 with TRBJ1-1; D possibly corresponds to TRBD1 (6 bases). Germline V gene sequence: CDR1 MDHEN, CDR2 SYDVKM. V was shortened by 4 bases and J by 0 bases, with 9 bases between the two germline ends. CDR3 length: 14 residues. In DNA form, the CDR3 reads TGTGCCAGCAGTTCGGGACAAATGAACACTGAAGCTTTCTTT. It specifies CASSSGQMNTEAFF.

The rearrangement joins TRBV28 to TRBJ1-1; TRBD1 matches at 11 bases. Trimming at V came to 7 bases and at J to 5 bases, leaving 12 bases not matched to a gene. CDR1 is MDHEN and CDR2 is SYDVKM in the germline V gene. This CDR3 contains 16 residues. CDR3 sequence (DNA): TGTGCCAGCAATGTTCTCCCGGGACAGGGGGTTACTGAAGCTTTCTTT. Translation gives CASNVLPGQGVTEAFF.

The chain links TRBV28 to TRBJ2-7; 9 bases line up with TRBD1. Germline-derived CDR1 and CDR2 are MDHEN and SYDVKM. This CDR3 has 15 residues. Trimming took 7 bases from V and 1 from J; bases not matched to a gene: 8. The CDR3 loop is CASTRVGQGSYEQYF. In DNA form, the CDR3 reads TGTGCCAGCACAAGGGTGGGACAGGGTTCCTACGAGCAGTACTTC.

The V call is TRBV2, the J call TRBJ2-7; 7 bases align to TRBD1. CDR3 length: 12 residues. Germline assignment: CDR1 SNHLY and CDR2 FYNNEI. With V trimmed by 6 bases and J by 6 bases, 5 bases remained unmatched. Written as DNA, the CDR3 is TGTGCCAGCAGCACGACAGGGTTCGAGCAGTACTTC. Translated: CASSTTGFEQYF.

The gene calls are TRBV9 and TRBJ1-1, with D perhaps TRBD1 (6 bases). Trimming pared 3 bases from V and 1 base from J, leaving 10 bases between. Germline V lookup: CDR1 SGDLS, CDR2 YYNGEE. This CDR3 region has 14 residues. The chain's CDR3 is CASSGGTPNTEAFF. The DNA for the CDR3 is TGTGCCAGCAGCGGCGGGACACCGAACACTGAAGCTTTCTTT.